This T cell receptor beta chain was retrieved from a study of blood T cell repertoires in COVID-19. V lost 0 bases to trimming and J lost 8 bases, with 10 bases between them. The CDR3 is 14 residues long. CDR1 and CDR2 from the germline V gene are LNHNV and YYDKDF (reference sequence). In the original analysis: Reference gene primer amplification gave nucleated cell count estimates. Sequencing was performed with immunoSEQ multiplex PCR; in TCRdb, only in-frame clones are kept and a portion is missing. V and J calls and clone size are as listed in that table; D and trimming were resolved from the DNA. The sample holds about 80,000 clones; 87% are singletons and the top ten take 6.5% to 8.5%.

The chain combines TRBV15 with TRBJ1-4; D perhaps matches TRBD1 (6 bases). The clonotype originates from a man under 40 with acute or convalescent COVID-19. Sequencing was carried out using peripheral blood. For the CDR3, the DNA is TGTGCCACCAGCAGAGACAGGGGAAGAGAAAAACTGTTTTTT. Protein: CATSRDRGREKLFF. The full variable domain, with the rest looked up from reference TRBV15 and TRBJ1-4, is DAMVIQNPRYQVTQFGKPVTLSCSQTLNHNVMYWYQQKSSQAPKLLFHYYDKDFNNEADTPDNFQSRRPNTSFCFLDIRSPGLGDTAMYLCATSRDRGREKLFFGSGTQLSVL.